The present TCR beta chain was sequenced within a study of cytomegalovirus exposure and HLA in healthy donors. CDR3 length: 18 amino acids. Germline CDR1 reads SGHNT; CDR2 reads YYREEE (reference sequence). Trimming stripped 4 bases from V and 6 bases from J, with 29 bases between. This clone was picked up one time. The antigen is unknown. General study findings and limits: Altogether, around 160 TCR beta chains were recorded as cytomegalovirus-associated. Through in vitro validation, a few CMV-associated chains were shown to be specific for CMV antigens.

Using immunoSEQ multiplex PCR, the repertoire was profiled, and TCRdb retains in-frame clones only, with some absent. The data show 80,000 to 90,000 clones, approximately 96% seen once. This TCR was recovered from a man between 18 and 35 years old in good health and CMV-seronegative. The sample comprised PBMCs. The genes are TRBV5-4 and TRBJ2-7, with a possible D match to TRBD2 (5 bases). The CDR3 DNA reads TGTGCCAGCAGCGCCACCGGAGGTCCGACTACCGCGTTCTTCGAGCAGTACGTC. The encoded protein is CASSATGGPTTAFFEQYV.